This T cell receptor beta chain was observed in a study of blood T cells in healthy people across ages. Then a second PCR, running about 6 to 11 cycles, was carried out with a sample-barcoded 5' primer and a J-beta primer mix. Every sample produced at least 2.5 million CDR3-containing paired-end reads. Using its own MiXCR run on the 5' RACE reads, TCRdb lists one record per CDR3 protein. The repertoire consists of fewer than 950,000 distinct CDR3 sequences, with approximately 55% occurring once and the leading ten covering approximately 40%. V lost 5 bases and J lost 3; bases outside the gene matches: 6. The CDR3 runs 14 residues. A remark on this clonotype: As yet, its antigen is unknown.

Findings and limits, study-wide: Unsorted PBMC input precluded a conclusive naive versus antigen-experienced comparison.

Isolated PBMCs totaled at least 6 million in each sample. Material: blood. This clonotype originated in an elderly man in good health. The chain combines TRBV12-3 or TRBV12-4 with TRBJ1-1; TRBD1 matches 7 bases. In DNA, the CDR3 is TGTGCCAGCAGTGCCCAACAGGGGCACACTGAAGCTTTCTTT. Translated, it gives CASSAQQGHTEAFF.